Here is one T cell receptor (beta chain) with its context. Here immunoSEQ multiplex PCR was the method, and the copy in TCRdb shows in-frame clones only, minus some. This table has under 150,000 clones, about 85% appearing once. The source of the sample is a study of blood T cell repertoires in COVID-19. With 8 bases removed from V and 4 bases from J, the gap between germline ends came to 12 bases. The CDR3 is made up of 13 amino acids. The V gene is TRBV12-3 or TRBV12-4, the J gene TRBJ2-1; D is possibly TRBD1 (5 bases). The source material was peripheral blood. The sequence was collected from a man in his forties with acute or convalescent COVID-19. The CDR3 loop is CASVRGQYNEQFF. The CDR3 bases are TGTGCCAGCGTAAGGGGCCAATACAATGAGCAGTTCTTC.